One and the same sample provided the 9 T cell receptor beta chains below, sequenced in a study of cytomegalovirus exposure and HLA in healthy donors. PCR amplification relied on 60 Vbeta primers (plus 13 Jbeta primers). Generated by immunoSEQ multiplex PCR, the TCRdb table keeps only in-frame clones and is missing some. The table includes nearly 110,000 clones, around 77% detected once. Sample: PBMCs. The receptors were sampled from a man aged 18 to 30 in good health and CMV-seronegative.

This chain connects TRBV5-1 to TRBJ1-3; 8 nucleotides line up with TRBD1. There are 16 residues in the CDR3. J gave up 0 bases and V 5 bases, and 7 bases lay outside the gene matches. Per the germline V gene, CDR1 is SGHRS and CDR2 is YFSETQ. The CDR3 DNA follows: TGCGCCAGCAGTCGGGACAGGCAAGACTCTGGAAACACCATATATTTT. This sequence encodes CASSRDRQDSGNTIYF.

V gene TRBV19 combines with J gene TRBJ2-1, with D hard to call. V lost 3 bases, J lost 7 bases, and 7 bases lay in between. The CDR3 consists of 12 residues. Germline CDR1 LNHDA, CDR2 SQIVND (reference sequence). This CDR3 reads CASSMLGNEQFF. CDR3 DNA: TGTGCCAGTAGTATGCTAGGAAATGAGCAGTTCTTC.

The rearrangement uses TRBV5-4 and TRBJ1-2; D unresolved. CDR1 is SGHNT and CDR2 is YYREEE in the germline V gene (reference sequence). The CDR3 is 14 residues long. V was shortened by 0 bases and J by 5 bases, with 11 bases between the two germline ends. The CDR3 DNA reads as TGTGCCAGCAGCTTGGCTCTACAGCAGTATGGCTACACCTTC. As protein: CASSLALQQYGYTF.

This clone was found a few times. This chain connects TRBV5-4 to TRBJ1-1; D ambiguous. Germline values: CDR1 SGHNT, CDR2 YYREEE (reference sequence). The CDR3 totals 13 residues. The V end was cut by 0 bases, the J end by 6 bases, with 9 bases between. This CDR3 reads CASSLGGDPEAFF. Written as DNA, the CDR3 is TGTGCCAGCAGCTTGGGCGGAGACCCTGAAGCTTTCTTT.

This clone was found once. The rearrangement links TRBV29-1 to TRBJ2-1, with 7 bases aligning to TRBD2. CDR1 and CDR2 from the germline V gene are SQVTM and ANQGSEA. The trim removed 4 bases at V and 9 bases at J, leaving 6 bases unmatched. The CDR3 has 12 residues. For the CDR3, the DNA is TGCAGCGTTGCCAGCGGGGCGAGTGAGCAGTTCTTC. Protein sequence: CSVASGASEQFF.

The chain couples TRBV6-1 to TRBJ1-5; 8 bases line up with TRBD1. CDR3 length: 15 residues. The ends lost 5 bases at V and 2 bases at J; junction bases unmatched: 5. The V gene's germline CDR1 is MNHNS and CDR2 SASEGT. The CDR3 DNA follows: TGTGCCAGCAGTCTGGACAGGGCGGGCAATCAGCCCCAGCATTTT. Its translation is CASSLDRAGNQPQHF.

The chain uses TRBV29-1 and TRBJ2-5; 7 nucleotides match TRBD1. CDR1 and CDR2 (germline): SQVTM, ANQGSEA. This CDR3 spans 14 amino acids. V dropped 3 bases and J dropped 2; count of bases not matched to a gene: 6. The CDR3 reads CSVELLDRQETQYF. In DNA, the CDR3 is TGCAGCGTTGAGCTCCTGGACAGGCAAGAGACCCAGTACTTC.

This clone was counted between two and nine times. The genes are TRBV5-6 and TRBJ2-7, with D tentatively TRBD2 (6 bases). V gave up 5 bases and J gave up 7 bases, with 10 bases separating them. Germline CDR1 and CDR2: SGHDT and YYEEEE. The CDR3 covers 11 residues. Here the CDR3 reads CASRLAGEQYF. The CDR3 DNA reads TGTGCCAGCAGACTTGCGGGGGAGCAGTACTTC.

V is TRBV5-1 and J is TRBJ2-7; perhaps TRBD2 as D (5 bases). Per germline, CDR1 SGHRS and CDR2 YFSETQ. The V and J ends lost 6 bases and 1 base respectively, with 11 bases between them. The CDR3 is made up of 13 amino acids. The DNA of the CDR3 is TGCGCCAGCACGTACCCGGGATCCTACGAGCAGTACTTC. Amino acid sequence: CASTYPGSYEQYF.